This is a list of T cell receptor beta chains from one sample in a study of cytomegalovirus exposure and HLA in healthy donors. Using immunoSEQ multiplex PCR, the repertoire was profiled, and TCRdb retains in-frame clones only, with some absent. The table lists some 140,000 clones, roughly three quarters of them singletons, with 0.75% to 0.95% in the top ten. The sample consisted of PBMCs. The source of these receptors is a woman aged 60-70 years in good health and CMV-seronegative. CDR3s include the opening cysteine and the closing phenylalanine or tryptophan. A D gene is named only where the DNA matches it firmly. Size is omitted from some rows. Given values are once, few, many or a class for expanded clones.

v_gene: TRBV6-5; j_gene: TRBJ2-1; abundance: once; d_gene: .; CDR3nt: TGTGCCAGCAGTTACTCGACACAGAGCTACAATGAGCAGTTCTTC; CDR3aa: CASSYSTQSYNEQFF
v_gene: TRBV19; j_gene: TRBJ1-2; abundance: .; d_gene: .; CDR3nt: TGTGCCAGTAGTATATGGAGGGGCAGGACCTTCTATGGCTACACCTTC; CDR3aa: CASSIWRGRTFYGYTF
v_gene: TRBV4-1; j_gene: TRBJ2-2; abundance: .; d_gene: TRBD1; CDR3nt: TGCGCCAGCAGCCAAGAAACGCCGGACAGGGGTAACACCGGGGAGCTGTTTTTT; CDR3aa: CASSQETPDRGNTGELFF
v_gene: TRBV30; j_gene: TRBJ1-6; abundance: few; d_gene: .; CDR3nt: TGTGCCTGGAGTGTCGAAGGGGCGAGCTATAATTCACCCCTCCACTTT; CDR3aa: CAWSVEGASYNSPLHF
v_gene: TRBV4-1; j_gene: TRBJ2-5; abundance: .; d_gene: TRBD2; CDR3nt: TGCGCCAGCAGCCAAGGGGATAGCGGGGCCCAAGAGACCCAGTACTTC; CDR3aa: CASSQGDSGAQETQYF
v_gene: TRBV5-4; j_gene: TRBJ2-7; abundance: once; d_gene: .; CDR3nt: TGTGCCAGCAGCTTGGGGGCAAGCTTCTCCTACGAGCAGTACTTC; CDR3aa: CASSLGASFSYEQYF
v_gene: TRBV6-1; j_gene: TRBJ2-7; abundance: .; d_gene: .; CDR3nt: TGTGCCAGCAGTGAAGGCGGATACCGTCCATCCTACGAGCAGTACTTC; CDR3aa: CASSEGGYRPSYEQYF
v_gene: TRBV5-1; j_gene: TRBJ2-7; abundance: .; d_gene: .; CDR3nt: TGCGCCAGCAGCTTTCCAGACTCCTACGAGCAGTACTTC; CDR3aa: CASSFPDSYEQYF
v_gene: TRBV6-5; j_gene: TRBJ2-5; abundance: .; d_gene: .; CDR3nt: TGTGCCAGCAGTTTAGGGGGGACCCAGTACTTC; CDR3aa: CASSLGGTQYF
v_gene: TRBV5-5; j_gene: TRBJ1-2; abundance: .; d_gene: .; CDR3nt: TGTGCCAGCAGCTTGGGAGCAGGGGTTGGCTATGGCTACACCTTC; CDR3aa: CASSLGAGVGYGYTF
v_gene: TRBV6-1; j_gene: TRBJ2-1; abundance: .; d_gene: TRBD2; CDR3nt: TGTGCCAGCAGCACCATGACTAGCACGATGGAGCAGTTCTTC; CDR3aa: CASSTMTSTMEQFF
v_gene: TRBV10-1; j_gene: TRBJ2-2; abundance: .; d_gene: .; CDR3nt: TGCGCCAGCAGTGAGACGGGTAGCGGGGAGCTGTTTTTT; CDR3aa: CASSETGSGELFF
v_gene: TRBV29-1; j_gene: TRBJ2-2; abundance: .; d_gene: .; CDR3nt: TGCAGCGTGGACAAAAACACCGGGGAGCTGTTTTTT; CDR3aa: CSVDKNTGELFF
v_gene: TRBV2; j_gene: TRBJ2-7; abundance: .; d_gene: .; CDR3nt: TGTGCCAGCAGTGCCCTAGGGGGGGTTGAATACGAGCAGTACTTC; CDR3aa: CASSALGGVEYEQYF
v_gene: TRBV7-3; j_gene: TRBJ1-6; abundance: .; d_gene: .; CDR3nt: TGTGCCAGCAGCAATTCGGTTAATTCACCCCTCCACTTT; CDR3aa: CASSNSVNSPLHF
v_gene: TRBV12-2; j_gene: TRBJ2-1; abundance: .; d_gene: .; CDR3nt: TGTGCAAGTCCCCCGGATCTTAGCGGAAGCTCCTACAATGAGCAGTTCTTC; CDR3aa: CASPPDLSGSSYNEQFF
v_gene: TRBV28; j_gene: TRBJ1-2; abundance: .; d_gene: TRBD1; CDR3nt: TGTGCCAGCAGTCCCTCCGGGACAGGGGGCGGGGATGGCTACACCTTC; CDR3aa: CASSPSGTGGGDGYTF
v_gene: TRBV5-1; j_gene: TRBJ1-5; abundance: .; d_gene: TRBD1; CDR3nt: TGCGCCAGCAGCTTGCCGGGACAGGGGCTCTATCAGCCCCAGCATTTT; CDR3aa: CASSLPGQGLYQPQHF
v_gene: TRBV14; j_gene: TRBJ1-5; abundance: .; d_gene: .; CDR3nt: TGTGCCAGCAGCCCCTCCAGGGAGGGTCCCCAGCATTTT; CDR3aa: CASSPSREGPQHF
v_gene: TRBV7-9; j_gene: TRBJ1-1; abundance: .; d_gene: .; CDR3nt: TGTGCCAGCAGCTTAGGCCGAGCGGCCATCGGGACACCGAACACTGAAGCTTTCTTT; CDR3aa: CASSLGRAAIGTPNTEAFF
v_gene: TRBV29-1; j_gene: TRBJ2-1; abundance: .; d_gene: .; CDR3nt: TGCAGCGCCCCGGACAGTTCCTCCTACAATGAGCAGTTCTTC; CDR3aa: CSAPDSSSYNEQFF
v_gene: TRBV5-6; j_gene: TRBJ1-2; abundance: once; d_gene: TRBD1; CDR3nt: TGTGCCAGCAGCTTGCGTGGACAGGCAAACTATGGCTACACCTTC; CDR3aa: CASSLRGQANYGYTF
v_gene: TRBV7-9; j_gene: TRBJ2-1; abundance: .; d_gene: TRBD2; CDR3nt: TGTGCCAGCAGCCCCAAACTAAGACTAGCGGGAATCTACAATGAGCAGTTCTTC; CDR3aa: CASSPKLRLAGIYNEQFF
v_gene: TRBV6-5; j_gene: TRBJ1-2; abundance: .; d_gene: .; CDR3nt: TGTGCCAGCAGGAGACAGGATAACTATGGCTACACCTTC; CDR3aa: CASRRQDNYGYTF
v_gene: TRBV5-6; j_gene: TRBJ2-2; abundance: .; d_gene: TRBD1; CDR3nt: TGTGCCAGCAGCTTACAGGGGGCGAGCACCGGGGAGCTGTTTTTT; CDR3aa: CASSLQGASTGELFF
v_gene: TRBV7-8; j_gene: TRBJ2-7; abundance: .; d_gene: .; CDR3nt: TGTGCCAGCAGCTTAGCCCTCGGCTACGAGCAGTACTTC; CDR3aa: CASSLALGYEQYF
v_gene: TRBV2; j_gene: TRBJ2-7; abundance: few; d_gene: .; CDR3nt: TGTGCCAGCATCCCGGGATTATCACCCGTAGACGAGCAGTACTTC; CDR3aa: CASIPGLSPVDEQYF
v_gene: TRBV19; j_gene: TRBJ1-2; abundance: .; d_gene: TRBD1; CDR3nt: TGTGCCAGTGGGGCAGGGGGCCCCTATGGCTACACCTTC; CDR3aa: CASGAGGPYGYTF